This is a list of T cell receptor beta chains from one sample in a study of Ad26.COV2.S vaccination and SARS-CoV-2 variants. Assay: immunoSEQ multiplex PCR; the TCRdb copy retains only in-frame clones and omits some. The table records around 300,000 clones, about nine tenths of them present only once. The specimen comprised peripheral blood, sampled in a trial of Ad26.COV2.S vaccine versus placebo. These TCRs come from a person between 18 and 59 years old who received the Ad26.COV2.S COVID-19 vaccine or a placebo. CDR3s include the opening cysteine and the closing phenylalanine or tryptophan. A D gene is named only where the DNA matches it firmly. The listing skips clone size in some rows; elsewhere it reads once, few, many or a size class.

size	V	J	D	CDR3	DNA
.	TRBV7-9	TRBJ2-1	.	CASSLSEAYNEQFF	TGTGCCAGCAGCTTATCCGAGGCCTACAATGAGCAGTTCTTC
.	TRBV27	TRBJ2-1	TRBD2	CASSSSSGTLNEQFF	TGTGCCAGCAGTTCATCTAGCGGGACCCTCAATGAGCAGTTCTTC
.	TRBV7-9	TRBJ1-1	TRBD1	CASSNRDRDSDTEAFF	TGTGCCAGCAGCAACCGGGACAGGGATTCAGACACTGAAGCTTTCTTT
once	TRBV15	TRBJ2-1	.	CATSSRTGYKQFF	TGTGCCACCAGCAGTAGAACCGGGTATAAGCAGTTCTTC
few	TRBV30	TRBJ2-7	.	CAWSDIGSVYF	TGTGCCTGGAGTGACATTGGGTCGGTGTACTTC
.	TRBV6-2/TRBV6-3	TRBJ2-1	.	CASSYSRSLASDEQFF	TGTGCCAGCAGTTACTCGAGGTCTCTAGCATCAGACGAGCAGTTCTTC
once	TRBV20-1	TRBJ1-4	.	CSVGTNEKLFF	TGCAGTGTCGGCACTAATGAAAAACTGTTTTTT
.	TRBV5-6	TRBJ2-7	.	CASSFRGPHPSYEQYF	TGTGCCAGCAGCTTTAGGGGACCCCACCCCTCCTACGAGCAGTACTTC
.	TRBV19	TRBJ1-6	TRBD1	CASHTRQGASPLHF	TGTGCCAGCCACACCAGACAGGGAGCCTCACCCCTCCACTTT
.	TRBV6-2/TRBV6-3	TRBJ2-3	.	CASSTTESTDTQYF	TGTGCCAGCAGTACGACAGAATCCACAGATACGCAGTATTTT
.	TRBV3-1/TRBV3-2	TRBJ2-7	.	CASSPAQSSYEQYF	TGTGCCAGCAGCCCCGCCCAGAGCTCCTACGAGCAGTACTTC
.	TRBV2	TRBJ2-1	TRBD1	CASTQDRGRLNEQFF	TGTGCCAGCACCCAAGACAGGGGGCGCTTGAATGAGCAGTTCTTC
.	TRBV4-3	TRBJ1-2	.	CASSPGTPNYGYTF	TGCGCCAGCAGCCCCGGGACACCCAACTATGGCTACACCTTC
.	TRBV6-6	TRBJ1-1	.	CASSSSWGVEAFF	TGTGCCAGCAGTAGCTCGTGGGGCGTTGAAGCTTTCTTT
.	TRBV6-2/TRBV6-3	TRBJ1-2	.	CASSLRAIWGYTF	TGTGCCAGCAGTTTAAGGGCTATTTGGGGCTACACCTTC
.	TRBV7-3	TRBJ2-1	.	CASSPLGRHSYNEQFF	TGTGCCAGCAGCCCCTTGGGACGCCACTCCTACAATGAGCAGTTCTTC
.	TRBV28	TRBJ1-5	.	CASSLGRNQPQHF	TGTGCCAGCAGTTTAGGTCGCAATCAGCCCCAGCATTTT
.	TRBV4-3	TRBJ1-6	TRBD1	CASSRQATGQNNSPLHF	TGCGCCAGCAGCCGACAGGCGACAGGGCAGAATAATTCACCCCTCCACTTT
.	TRBV10-3	TRBJ1-5	.	CAISESTSSNQPQHF	TGTGCCATCAGTGAGTCGACAAGCAGCAATCAGCCCCAGCATTTT
once	TRBV2	TRBJ1-6	.	CASSEAGLSSYNSPLHF	TGTGCCAGCAGTGAGGCGGGGCTAAGCTCCTATAATTCACCCCTCCACTTT
.	TRBV6-1	TRBJ1-2	TRBD1	CASSEETGGGYGYTF	TGTGCCAGCAGTGAGGAAACAGGGGGAGGCTATGGCTACACCTTC
.	TRBV12-3/TRBV12-4	TRBJ1-5	.	CASSSQGSQPQHF	TGTGCCAGCAGTTCACAGGGTTCGCAGCCCCAGCATTTT
.	TRBV12-3/TRBV12-4	TRBJ2-1	.	CASSIRRDEQFF	TGTGCCAGCAGCATCCGCAGGGATGAGCAGTTCTTC
.	TRBV6-5	TRBJ2-1	.	CASTKGSPTLNEQFF	TGTGCCAGCACCAAAGGAAGCCCTACCCTGAATGAGCAGTTCTTC